Sequencing of this T cell receptor beta chain was carried out in a study of blood T cell repertoires in COVID-19. Original processing notes: Amplification of reference gene primers provided the estimated nucleated cell counts. Some clones are missing from TCRdb's copy, which holds only in-frame ones; the method was immunoSEQ multiplex PCR. V and J calls and clone size are copied from that table; D and trimming were computed from the DNA. The profile shows around 220,000 clones, roughly 80% of them singletons. The length of the CDR3 is 14 residues. Germline V gene data show CDR1 as MNHEY and CDR2 as SVGEGT. Trimming removed 0 bases from V and 3 bases from J, with 8 bases in between.

This clonotype originated in a human donor in a cohort sampled during active COVID-19. Sample: peripheral blood. The V and J genes are TRBV6-2 or TRBV6-3 and TRBJ1-2; D not certain. The CDR3 nucleotides are TGTGCCAGCAGTTACTCGGAGGTTTACTATGGCTACACCTTC. Residues: CASSYSEVYYGYTF.